A selection of T cell receptor beta chains follows, all from one sample in a study of beta chain features in type 1 diabetes. Assay: immunoSEQ multiplex PCR; the TCRdb copy retains only in-frame clones and omits some. The sample lists around 450,000 clones; around 10% were seen once. Sequencing was carried out using naive CD4+ T cells from blood. The receptors originated from a woman in her late teens or twenties in good health. CDR3s include the opening cysteine and the closing phenylalanine or tryptophan. D genes are given only for firm matches. Clone size, where shown, is once, few, many, or a class for clones that have expanded.

CDR3aa,CDR3nt,j_gene,d_gene,v_gene,abundance
CASSDGTGKGETQYF,TGTGCCAGCAGCGACGGGACAGGGAAAGGGGAGACCCAGTACTTC,TRBJ2-5,TRBD1,TRBV7-2,-
CASSPDRKADTQYF,TGTGCCAGCTCACCGGACAGAAAGGCAGATACGCAGTATTTT,TRBJ2-3,-,TRBV18,-
CASSMGEKLFF,TGTGCCAGTAGTATGGGCGAAAAACTGTTTTTT,TRBJ1-4,-,TRBV19,few
CASSSRLAGTDTQYF,TGTGCCAGCAGCTCGAGACTAGCGGGGACAGATACGCAGTATTTT,TRBJ2-3,TRBD2,TRBV7-2,-
CASSHTSRGSGAAEAFF,TGTGCCAGCAGTCATACTAGCAGGGGATCCGGGGCCGCTGAAGCTTTCTTT,TRBJ1-1,-,TRBV7-9,-
CASTNRHSSYNEQFF,TGTGCCAGCACCAACAGGCATAGCTCCTACAATGAGCAGTTCTTC,TRBJ2-1,-,TRBV2,-
CASSSHGTASQETQYF,TGTGCCAGTAGTTCGCACGGGACCGCCTCTCAAGAGACCCAGTACTTC,TRBJ2-5,-,TRBV19,few
CASSLDGGRSTDTQYF,TGTGCCAGCAGCCTAGACGGTGGCAGGTCCACAGATACGCAGTATTTT,TRBJ2-3,-,TRBV7-9,few
CASGGQGSPDTEAFF,TGTGCTAGTGGAGGACAGGGAAGTCCGGACACTGAAGCTTTCTTT,TRBJ1-1,TRBD1,TRBV12-5,few
CASSQGAHYEQYF,TGTGCCAGCTCACAGGGGGCGCACTACGAGCAGTACTTC,TRBJ2-7,TRBD1,TRBV18,-
CASSQDPSGANVLTF,TGTGCCAGCAGCCAAGATCCCTCTGGGGCCAACGTCCTGACTTTC,TRBJ2-6,-,TRBV4-2,-
CASRRFLSAEAFF,TGTGCCAGCAGACGGTTCCTATCGGCTGAAGCTTTCTTT,TRBJ1-1,-,TRBV27,few
CASSIPGLGYGYTF,TGTGCCAGTAGTATCCCAGGCCTGGGCTATGGCTACACCTTC,TRBJ1-2,-,TRBV19,-
CASSHLGLAGVRYEQYF,TGTGCCAGCAGCCATCTAGGACTAGCGGGAGTCCGGTACGAGCAGTACTTC,TRBJ2-7,TRBD2,TRBV5-6,few
CASSFTGRDTQYF,TGTGCCAGCAGCTTCACAGGTCGGGATACGCAGTATTTT,TRBJ2-3,-,TRBV7-9,few
CASSPTRDKNIQYF,TGTGCCAGCAGCCCGACTAGGGACAAAAACATTCAGTACTTC,TRBJ2-4,-,TRBV5-4,few
CASSGRGRQETQYF,TGCGCCAGCAGCGGCCGCGGACGTCAAGAGACCCAGTACTTC,TRBJ2-5,-,TRBV4-3,few
CATSNPATNSPLHF,TGTGCCACCAGCAACCCAGCCACAAATTCACCCCTCCACTTT,TRBJ1-6,-,TRBV15,-
CASSAGQGRGNEKLFF,TGTGCCAGCAGCGCCGGACAGGGCCGGGGGAATGAAAAACTGTTTTTT,TRBJ1-4,TRBD1,TRBV9,-
CASSYTGTDTQYF,TGTGCCAGCAGTTACACGGGCACAGATACGCAGTATTTT,TRBJ2-3,-,TRBV6-5,-
CASSPTPGVNEQFF,TGTGCTAGCAGCCCCACTCCAGGGGTCAATGAGCAGTTCTTC,TRBJ2-1,-,TRBV7-7,-
CASSSGLGMSETQYF,TGTGCCAGCAGCTCCGGACTAGGGATGAGTGAGACCCAGTACTTC,TRBJ2-5,TRBD2,TRBV7-2,few
CAWSGSSGNTIYF,TGTGCCTGGAGTGGTAGCTCTGGAAACACCATATATTTT,TRBJ1-3,-,TRBV30,-
CASNARRQALYF,TGTGCCAGCAACGCACGGAGGCAGGCTCTGTACTTC,TRBJ2-5,-,TRBV13,many
CASRRPSEETQYF,TGTGCCAGCAGGAGACCTTCTGAGGAGACCCAGTACTTC,TRBJ2-5,-,TRBV21-1,-
CASSQDLSRGTTGEQYF,TGTGCCAGCAGCCAAGATCTTTCGCGGGGGACTACGGGCGAGCAGTACTTC,TRBJ2-7,TRBD2,TRBV4-2,few
CASSRGQTIYQPQHF,TGTGCCAGCAGCCGGGGACAGACGATTTATCAGCCCCAGCATTTT,TRBJ1-5,TRBD1,TRBV5-6,few
CASSHDRGTYEQYF,TGCGCCAGCAGCCACGATCGAGGGACCTACGAGCAGTACTTC,TRBJ2-7,-,TRBV4-3,few
CASSFIGQSLSSGNTIYF,TGTGCCAGCAGCTTTATCGGACAGTCTCTGTCCTCTGGAAACACCATATATTTT,TRBJ1-3,-,TRBV5-4,-
CASSPDRNNEQFF,TGCGCCAGCAGCCCGGACAGGAACAATGAGCAGTTCTTC,TRBJ2-1,TRBD1,TRBV5-1,-
CASSLSSSTGELFF,TGCGCCAGCAGCTTGAGCAGTTCCACCGGGGAGCTGTTTTTT,TRBJ2-2,-,TRBV5-1,-
CAWSVGRTSGTVYEQYF,TGTGCCTGGAGTGTGGGTAGGACTAGCGGGACAGTCTACGAGCAGTACTTC,TRBJ2-7,TRBD2,TRBV30,few
CASSPSGQETQYF,TGTGCCAGCAGTCCTAGCGGACAAGAGACCCAGTACTTC,TRBJ2-5,TRBD2,TRBV6-5,-
CASSAQGASYNEQFF,TGTGCCAGCAGCGCACAGGGGGCCTCCTACAATGAGCAGTTCTTC,TRBJ2-1,TRBD1,TRBV7-9,few
CASSSRGEQFF,TGCGCCAGCAGCTCTAGGGGTGAGCAGTTCTTC,TRBJ2-1,-,TRBV4-1,few
CASSVMTGDGYTF,TGTGCCAGCAGTGTAATGACAGGGGATGGCTACACCTTC,TRBJ1-2,TRBD1,TRBV25-1,-
CSVEHRVYGYTF,TGCAGCGTTGAGCACAGGGTCTATGGCTACACCTTC,TRBJ1-2,-,TRBV29-1,many
CASSEGAHNSPLHF,TGTGCCAGTAGTGAGGGGGCCCATAATTCACCCCTCCACTTT,TRBJ1-6,TRBD1,TRBV19,-
CASSQLGHLYGYTF,TGCGCCAGCAGCCAACTCGGACACCTCTATGGCTACACCTTC,TRBJ1-2,-,TRBV4-3,few
CASSLAGVHEQFF,TGTGCCAGCAGCTTAGCGGGTGTTCATGAGCAGTTCTTC,TRBJ2-1,-,TRBV7-9,-
CASSERGEKLFF,TGTGCCAGCAGTGAAAGAGGTGAAAAACTGTTTTTT,TRBJ1-4,-,TRBV2,-
CAWAFTGRDRGYTF,TGTGCCTGGGCCTTCACAGGGCGTGATCGTGGCTACACCTTC,TRBJ1-2,-,TRBV30,-
CASRRSTFDNEQFF,TGTGCCAGTAGAAGGTCCACCTTTGACAATGAGCAGTTCTTC,TRBJ2-1,-,TRBV19,few
CASSLTDRGPEETQYF,TGTGCCAGCAGCTTAACCGACAGGGGGCCGGAAGAGACCCAGTACTTC,TRBJ2-5,TRBD1,TRBV7-9,few
CASSGLAGGPGTQYF,TGCGCCAGCAGCGGGCTAGCGGGAGGGCCGGGGACCCAGTACTTC,TRBJ2-5,TRBD2,TRBV4-3,once
CASSPGLKETQYF,TGTGCCAGCAGTCCCGGACTGAAAGAGACCCAGTACTTC,TRBJ2-5,-,TRBV2,few
CASSAPGLIYEQYF,TGTGCCAGTAGCGCCCCGGGACTGATCTACGAGCAGTACTTC,TRBJ2-7,-,TRBV19,few
CATSRGGTGSYEQYF,TGTGCCACCAGCAGAGGTGGGACGGGATCCTACGAGCAGTACTTC,TRBJ2-7,-,TRBV15,-
CASSLAGADASGRQFF,TGTGCCAGCAGCTTAGCGGGGGCCGATGCTAGCGGGAGGCAGTTCTTC,TRBJ2-1,TRBD2,TRBV7-9,-
CASSLDPGQYNSPLHF,TGCGCCAGCAGCCTAGATCCGGGACAGTATAATTCACCCCTCCACTTT,TRBJ1-6,TRBD1,TRBV4-3,-
CASSVGTQPGNTIYF,TGTGCCAGCAGCGTTGGGACACAGCCTGGAAACACCATATATTTT,TRBJ1-3,-,TRBV9,few
CASSQGQNYNEQFF,TGTGCCAGCAGCCAAGGACAGAATTACAATGAGCAGTTCTTC,TRBJ2-1,-,TRBV7-7,-
CASSDPRDGSTNYGYTF,TGTGCCAGCAGCGACCCCCGGGACGGAAGCACTAACTATGGCTACACCTTC,TRBJ1-2,-,TRBV9,few